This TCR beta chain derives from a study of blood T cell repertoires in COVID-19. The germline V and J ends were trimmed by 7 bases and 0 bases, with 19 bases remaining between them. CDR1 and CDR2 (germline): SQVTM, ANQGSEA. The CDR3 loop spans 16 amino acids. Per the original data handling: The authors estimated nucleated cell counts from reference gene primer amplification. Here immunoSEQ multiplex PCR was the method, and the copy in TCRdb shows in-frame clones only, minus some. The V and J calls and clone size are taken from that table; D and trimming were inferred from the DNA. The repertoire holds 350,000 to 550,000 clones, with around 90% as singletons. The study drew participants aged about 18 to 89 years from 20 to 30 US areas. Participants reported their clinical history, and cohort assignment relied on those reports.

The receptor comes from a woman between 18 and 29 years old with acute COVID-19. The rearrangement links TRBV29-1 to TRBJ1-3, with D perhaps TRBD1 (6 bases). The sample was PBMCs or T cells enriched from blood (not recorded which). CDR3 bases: TGCAGCGCTTGCCTGACAGGAGGTTACTCTGGAAACACCATATATTTT. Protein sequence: CSACLTGGYSGNTIYF.